The rows below give T cell receptor beta chains drawn from one sample of a study of T cells after yellow fever vaccination. MiXCR, run by TCRdb on the 5' RACE reads, gives a single entry per CDR3 protein. Of a few hundred thousand distinct CDR3 sequences listed, less than 20% are singletons. The material sequenced was PBMCs, taken 5 days after the first yellow fever vaccination. These receptors all stem from a man aged 18-30 years who received the YFV17D yellow fever vaccine. CDR3s include the opening cysteine and the closing phenylalanine or tryptophan. A D gene is named only where the DNA matches it firmly. Some rows mark clone size as missing; the rest say once, few, many or name a class of expanded clone.

CDR3 DNA	CDR3 protein	J gene	V gene	clone size	D gene
TGCGCCAGCCAGGGGAACACTGAAGCTTTCTTT	CASQGNTEAFF	TRBJ1-1	TRBV5-1	few	-
TGCAGTGCGGTTTCGTTCCAAGAGACCCAGTACTTC	CSAVSFQETQYF	TRBJ2-5	TRBV20-1	-	-
TGCGCCAGCAGCTTTCTTGGCCCCGGGACAGATACGCAGTATTTT	CASSFLGPGTDTQYF	TRBJ2-3	TRBV5-1	few	-
TGTGCCAGCACCACAGGGAGCTCTGGGGCCAACGTCCTGACTTTC	CASTTGSSGANVLTF	TRBJ2-6	TRBV12-3/TRBV12-4	many	-
TGTGCCAGCAGTTTATGGGACAGACACTACGAGCAGTACTTC	CASSLWDRHYEQYF	TRBJ2-7	TRBV12-3/TRBV12-4	few	TRBD1
TGTGCCAGCAGCATTCGGGACATCGTCAATAGCAATCAGCCCCAGCATTTT	CASSIRDIVNSNQPQHF	TRBJ1-5	TRBV21-1	few	-
TGTGCCAGCAGCGCGACCCTGGGAGTGGAGGAGACCCAGTACTTC	CASSATLGVEETQYF	TRBJ2-5	TRBV21-1	-	-
TGTGCCAGCAGTTCAGGGTCCTCTTCTGGGGCCAACGTCCTGACTTTC	CASSSGSSSGANVLTF	TRBJ2-6	TRBV28	few	-
TGTGCCAGCAGCCGATTCCAGGGCACAGATACGCAGTATTTT	CASSRFQGTDTQYF	TRBJ2-3	TRBV3-1	few	-
TGTGCCAGCAGCCCCCGGATCACAGATACGCAGTATTTT	CASSPRITDTQYF	TRBJ2-3	TRBV7-9	many	-
TGTGCCAGCCAACTCGGGACTAGCGGTCTCGCGGATACGCAGTATTTT	CASQLGTSGLADTQYF	TRBJ2-3	TRBV10-3	many	TRBD2
TGTGCCAGCAGCTTAGCGCTTGGGACACAATACCACAAGACGCAGTATTTT	CASSLALGTQYHKTQYF	TRBJ2-3	TRBV7-2	-	-
TGTGCCAGCAGCAAGGATTACCCGAGTGTGGAGCAGTACTTC	CASSKDYPSVEQYF	TRBJ2-7	TRBV3-1	few	-
TGCAGTGCTAGGCAAGCGGGGGGGGAAGAGACCCAGTACTTC	CSARQAGGEETQYF	TRBJ2-5	TRBV20-1	-	TRBD2
TGTGCCAGCAGTTCCTGGTTAGCTCAGCCCCAGCATTTT	CASSSWLAQPQHF	TRBJ1-5	TRBV28	few	-
TGTGCCAGCAGATTGACAGGGGGGCGTACTGAAGCTTTCTTT	CASRLTGGRTEAFF	TRBJ1-1	TRBV7-9	-	TRBD1
TGTGCCAGCAGAGCGACAGGGTACTATGGCTACACCTTC	CASRATGYYGYTF	TRBJ1-2	TRBV12-3/TRBV12-4	few	TRBD1
TGCGCCAGCAGCCAACTCCACCCCGGGCTAGCGGGGGCCGAGGGTACGCAGTATTTT	CASSQLHPGLAGAEGTQYF	TRBJ2-3	TRBV4-3	many	TRBD2
TGCAGTGCTAATAGCGGGGGGCTAAACACCGGGGAGCTGTTTTTT	CSANSGGLNTGELFF	TRBJ2-2	TRBV20-1	-	TRBD2
TGTGCCAGCAGCCGGGGGGGTACTAGCGGGGGCACAGATACGCAGTATTTT	CASSRGGTSGGTDTQYF	TRBJ2-3	TRBV12-3/TRBV12-4	-	TRBD2
TGCAGTGCTAGAGGAAGGGGGATAGGTGAAGAGACCCAGTACTTC	CSARGRGIGEETQYF	TRBJ2-5	TRBV20-1	once	-
TGTGCCAGCAGCGTAGGGGGTTCTACAGGGAACGAAAAACTGTTTTTT	CASSVGGSTGNEKLFF	TRBJ1-4	TRBV9	-	-
TGCGCCAGCAGCCAAGACGGGACGGGATACTACGAGCAGTACTTC	CASSQDGTGYYEQYF	TRBJ2-7	TRBV4-1	few	-
TGTGCCAGCAGCTTGGTGGGGTTTAATGAAAAACTGTTTTTT	CASSLVGFNEKLFF	TRBJ1-4	TRBV5-5	few	-
TGCAGTGCTAGGGACAGGGTTAAAACTCTAGAGACCCAGTACTTC	CSARDRVKTLETQYF	TRBJ2-5	TRBV20-1	few	TRBD1